Within the sample, the clone carrying this TCR beta chain is medium-sized. These data come from a study of early T cells in non-severe SARS-CoV-2 infection. Attached unique molecular identifiers marked individual cDNA molecules. TCRdb reanalysed the 5' RACE reads using MiXCR and keeps one entry per CDR3 protein. Here the sample spans fewer than 25,000 distinct CDR3 sequences, about 3.7% being singletons. This CDR3 contains 14 residues. Between the trimmed V and J ends, which lost 3 bases and 7 bases, there was a span of 15 bases. This chain uses TRBV12-3 or TRBV12-4 with TRBJ1-2, with unresolved D. The material sequenced was whole blood. The receptor was isolated from an adult who was a healthcare worker with PCR-confirmed SARS-CoV-2 infection or an uninfected control (not recorded which). CDR3 protein: CASSFVGISGGYTF. In nucleotides, the CDR3 is TGTGCCAGCAGTTTCGTAGGGATTTCGGGTGGCTACACCTTC.